The 20 T cell receptor beta chains below all came from one sample that was sequenced in a study of T cell changes during pregnancy in multiple sclerosis (dated by TCRdb to about 2019). The library came from the immunoSEQ multiplex PCR assay. The table comes from immuneACCESS by way of TCRdb, which keeps in-frame sequences with V and J called. Part of the clones is missing from these tables; in studies checked, under half for an unresolved V gene and the rest for unknown reasons. In all, the sample holds tens of thousands of clones, and over 90% of those were seen once. The top ten hold about 2.8% of the sample. Sequenced here: CD8+ T cells from peripheral blood mononuclear cells, sampled in the third trimester of pregnancy. Receptor source: a female donor with multiple sclerosis, enrolled in a pregnancy study.

The rearrangement joins TRBV7-9 to TRBJ2-5, with a tentative D call TRBD2 (5 bases). The CDR3 covers 14 residues. V was trimmed by 0 bases and J by 5 bases, leaving 10 bases between them. The germline CDR1 and CDR2 sequences are SEHNR and FQNEAQ (reference sequence). CDR3 protein: CASSLAASQETQYF. Here the CDR3 DNA reads TGTGCCAGCAGCTTAGCGGCTAGCCAGGAGACCCAGTACTTC.

CDR3 sequence: CASSGGVLSGEAQYF. CDR3 nucleotides: TGTGCCAGCAGCGGTGGTGTCCTTTCGGGGGAGGCCCAGTACTTC. V is TRBV11-2 and J is TRBJ2-5; perhaps TRBD2 as D (6 bases). This CDR3 contains 15 residues. V lost 5 bases and J 9 bases, leaving 22 bases between the germline ends. From germline, CDR1 is SGHAT and CDR2 FQNNGV.

The chain employs TRBV5-6 and TRBJ2-1, with D tentatively TRBD2 (5 bases). Trimming stripped 4 bases from V and 2 bases from J, with 16 bases between. Germline CDR1 reads SGHDT; CDR2 reads YYEEEE. The CDR3 length is 16 residues. The CDR3 DNA reads TGTGCCAGCAGCACCGCGCGTCTAGCCACCTACAATGAGCAGTTCTTC. It translates to CASSTARLATYNEQFF.

The V call is TRBV6-5, the J call TRBJ2-3, with D perhaps matching TRBD2 (5 bases). Germline loops: CDR1 MNHEY, CDR2 SVGAGI. V was trimmed by 6 bases and J by 3 bases, leaving 10 bases between them. CDR3 length: 13 amino acids. The CDR3 sequence is CASSPGGTDTQYF. The CDR3, as DNA: TGTGCCAGCAGCCCCGGCGGGACAGATACGCAGTATTTT.

The chain employs TRBV15 and TRBJ2-1, with 12 nucleotides matching TRBD2. The CDR3 extends over 15 amino acids. Germline assignment: CDR1 LNHNV and CDR2 YYDKDF (reference sequence). V was pared by 1 base and J by 8 bases, with 3 bases of the junction left unmatched. The CDR3 sequence is CATSRGLAGEDEQFF. Here the CDR3 DNA reads TGTGCCACCAGCAGAGGACTAGCGGGAGAAGATGAGCAGTTCTTC.

By its share, this clone is medium-sized (0.01 to 0.1%). The chain combines TRBV27 with TRBJ1-2, with D tentatively TRBD1 (5 bases). Germline CDR1 and CDR2: MNHEY and SMNVEV (reference sequence). V was trimmed by 6 bases and J by 0 bases, leaving 8 bases between them. The CDR3 contains 13 residues. The CDR3 DNA sequence: TGTGCCAGCAGGGCGGGGGCTAACTATGGCTACACCTTC. Amino acid sequence: CASRAGANYGYTF.

This rearrangement joins TRBV29-1 to TRBJ2-1; 13 positions agree with TRBD2. The CDR3 is 15 residues long. J lost 9 bases, V lost 4 bases, and 9 bases had no gene match. The germline V gene encodes CDR1 SQVTM and CDR2 ANQGSEA. CDR3: CSVVEGTSGRVEQFF. CDR3 coding DNA: TGCAGCGTTGTAGAAGGAACTAGCGGGAGGGTTGAGCAGTTCTTC.

In its sample, this clone was seen once. The chain employs TRBV5-1 and TRBJ2-7; D possibly corresponds to TRBD1 (5 bases). CDR3 length equals 14 residues. Between the trimmed V and J ends, which lost 2 bases and 2 bases, there was a span of 11 bases. Germline values: CDR1 SGHRS, CDR2 YFSETQ. This chain's CDR3 is CASSFQDTPYEQYF. The CDR3 DNA sequence: TGCGCCAGCAGCTTCCAGGACACCCCCTACGAGCAGTACTTC.

The DNA for the CDR3 is TGTGCCAGTAGTATCGAGTCTCCGGGGGACTCCTACAATGAGCAGTTCTTC. This translates into CASSIESPGDSYNEQFF. The rearrangement links TRBV19 to TRBJ2-1; tentative D call: TRBD2 (6 bases). CDR3 length: 17 amino acids. The germline CDR1 and CDR2 sequences are LNHDA and SQIVND (reference sequence). Trimming took 3 bases from V and 0 from J, leaving 15 bases between them. Looking up the rest from reference TRBV19 and TRBJ2-1 gives the full variable domain: DGGITQSPKYLFRKEGQNVTLSCEQNLNHDAMYWYRQDPGQGLRLIYYSQIVNDFQKGDIAEGYSVSREKKESFPLTVTSAQKNPTAFYLCASSIESPGDSYNEQFFGPGTRLTVL.

V is TRBV5-1 and J is TRBJ2-5; 7 bases agree with TRBD2. Germline CDR1 SGHRS, CDR2 YFSETQ. Trimming removed 5 bases from V and 5 bases from J; junction bases left unmatched: 15. The CDR3 consists of 16 residues. CDR3 region: CASRAAGRRERETQYF. CDR3 sequence (DNA): TGCGCCAGCAGAGCAGCGGGACGGCGCGAGCGGGAGACCCAGTACTTC.

In nucleotides, the CDR3 is TGTGCCAGTAGTATAGGGGGGACTAGTTTTCTCAATGAGCAGTTCTTC. Translated, it gives CASSIGGTSFLNEQFF. The chain links TRBV19 to TRBJ2-1; TRBD2 matches at 8 bases. The CDR3 length is 16 residues. Germline values: CDR1 LNHDA, CDR2 SQIVND (reference sequence). V dropped 1 base and J dropped 6; count of bases not matched to a gene: 8.

The rearrangement joins TRBV4-1 to TRBJ2-3; TRBD2 might be the D (6 bases). The V and J ends lost 1 base and 2 bases respectively, with 10 bases between them. This CDR3 spans 15 amino acids. Germline V CDR1 and CDR2: MGHRA, YSYEKL. The CDR3 sequence is CASSQVGGTTDTQYF. CDR3 in DNA: TGCGCCAGCAGCCAAGTAGGAGGGACCACAGATACGCAGTATTTT.

The chain recombines TRBV5-1 with TRBJ1-1, with 8 bases that match TRBD1. V was clipped by 9 bases and J by 4 bases; unmatched bases: 14. There are 15 residues in the CDR3. CDR1 is SGHRS, CDR2 YFSETQ, per germline. This CDR3 reads CANLRLWTGTTEAFF. CDR3 in DNA: TGCGCCAACCTACGCCTATGGACAGGGACCACTGAAGCTTTCTTT.

V is TRBV6-5 and J is TRBJ2-7, with 11 nucleotides matching TRBD2. Germline CDR1 MNHEY, CDR2 SVGAGI. With 4 bases clipped from V and 3 bases from J, the junction kept 5 bases outside the gene matches. This CDR3 comprises 15 residues. This chain's CDR3 is CASSSGLAEGYEQYF. The CDR3 DNA sequence: TGTGCCAGCAGTTCGGGACTAGCGGAGGGCTACGAGCAGTACTTC.

The V call is TRBV6-5, the J call TRBJ1-3; maybe TRBD1 (5 bases). The CDR3 extends over 15 amino acids. V was trimmed by 4 bases and J by 7 bases, leaving 17 bases between them. CDR1 and CDR2 from the germline V gene are MNHEY and SVGAGI. This chain's CDR3 is CASSSYQGWPNTIYF. DNA of the CDR3: TGTGCCAGCAGTTCCTATCAGGGCTGGCCGAACACCATATATTTT.

This chain joins TRBV27 and TRBJ1-1; 8 bases match TRBD1. With 6 bases clipped from V and 0 bases from J, the junction kept 12 bases outside the gene matches. CDR1 and CDR2 from the germline V gene are MNHEY and SMNVEV (reference sequence). This CDR3 is built from 17 residues. The CDR3 DNA reads TGTGCCAGCAGGGGAAGGGCGAAGACAGGGGTGAACACTGAAGCTTTCTTT. Its protein product is CASRGRAKTGVNTEAFF.

V and J are TRBV30 and TRBJ2-7, with D uncertain. The germline gives CDR1 GTSNPN, CDR2 SVGIG (reference sequence). The CDR3 consists of 12 residues. The V end lost 0 bases, the J end lost 2 bases, and 5 bases lay between the germline ends. For the CDR3, the DNA is TGTGCCTGGAGTGTGGCAGCCTACGAGCAGTACTTC. The encoded protein is CAWSVAAYEQYF.

CDR3 protein: CASSQRGTVYEQYF. DNA of the CDR3: TGTGCCAGCAGCCAAAGGGGGACAGTGTACGAGCAGTACTTC. This chain joins TRBV14 and TRBJ2-7; 7 bases align to TRBD1. This CDR3 spans 14 amino acids. J lost 4 bases, V lost 2 bases, and 5 bases had no gene match. Germline V gene lookup returns CDR1 SGHDN and CDR2 FVKESK.

The rearrangement joins TRBV19 to TRBJ2-1; D is uncertain. Trimming took 3 bases from V and 0 from J, leaving 6 bases between them. There are 14 residues in the CDR3. Germline values: CDR1 LNHDA, CDR2 SQIVND (reference sequence). CDR3 region: CASSIASSYNEQFF. As DNA, the CDR3 is TGTGCCAGTAGTATTGCCAGCTCCTACAATGAGCAGTTCTTC.

The chain is built from TRBV5-1 and TRBJ2-3; weak D call: TRBD1 (5 bases). The CDR3 length is 14 residues. Germline V gene sequence: CDR1 SGHRS, CDR2 YFSETQ. Trimming took 1 base from V and 2 from J, leaving 8 bases between them. The DNA for the CDR3 is TGCGCCAGCAGCTTGACAGGTTACACAGATACGCAGTATTTT. Translated: CASSLTGYTDTQYF.